A selection of T cell receptor beta chains follows, all from one sample in a study of blood T cell repertoires in COVID-19. Data came from immunoSEQ multiplex PCR; TCRdb stores just in-frame clones and leaves some out. The sample lists fewer than 250,000 clones, roughly 86% occurring once. The specimen was PBMCs or T cells enriched from blood (not recorded which). The origin of the receptors is a woman in her twenties or thirties with acute COVID-19. Each CDR3 is given with its conserved first and last residue. The order of the fields is D gene, V gene, J gene, clone size, CDR3 DNA, CDR3 protein. D genes are given only for firm matches. Rows may omit the clone size; those that give it use once, few, many or a size class.

D gene: -; V gene: TRBV19; J gene: TRBJ1-2; clone size: -; CDR3 DNA: TGTGCCAGTAGTATTCCGTCGTCCTACGGTGGCTACACCTTC; CDR3 protein: CASSIPSSYGGYTF
D gene: -; V gene: TRBV3-1/TRBV3-2; J gene: TRBJ2-3; clone size: -; CDR3 DNA: TGTGCCAGCAGCCTCACGGGGGCAGATACGCAGTATTTT; CDR3 protein: CASSLTGADTQYF
D gene: -; V gene: TRBV6-2/TRBV6-3; J gene: TRBJ2-1; clone size: -; CDR3 DNA: TGTGCCAGCAGTTCAACAGGCTACAATGAGCAGTTCTTC; CDR3 protein: CASSSTGYNEQFF
D gene: -; V gene: TRBV5-1; J gene: TRBJ1-5; clone size: -; CDR3 DNA: TGCGCCAGCAGCTTGGCCCTCTCAGGGCAGCCCCAGCATTTT; CDR3 protein: CASSLALSGQPQHF
D gene: -; V gene: TRBV27; J gene: TRBJ1-5; clone size: -; CDR3 DNA: TGTGCCAGCAGTCGGGGGGCCGGCAGCAATCAGCCCCAGCATTTT; CDR3 protein: CASSRGAGSNQPQHF
D gene: -; V gene: TRBV13; J gene: TRBJ1-3; clone size: -; CDR3 DNA: TGTGCCAGCAGCAGACAGCTATACTCTGGAAACACCATATATTTT; CDR3 protein: CASSRQLYSGNTIYF
D gene: -; V gene: TRBV6-5; J gene: TRBJ2-3; clone size: -; CDR3 DNA: TGTGCCAGCAGTTGGGGGGGCACAGATACGCAGTATTTT; CDR3 protein: CASSWGGTDTQYF
D gene: TRBD1; V gene: TRBV7-8; J gene: TRBJ1-5; clone size: -; CDR3 DNA: TGTGCCAGCAGCTTATACAGGGGCGGCAATCAGCCCCAGCATTTT; CDR3 protein: CASSLYRGGNQPQHF
D gene: TRBD1; V gene: TRBV10-2; J gene: TRBJ1-5; clone size: -; CDR3 DNA: TGCGCCAGCAGTGCGGACAGGGGTGGTCCTGGCAATCAGCCCCAGCATTTT; CDR3 protein: CASSADRGGPGNQPQHF
D gene: TRBD1; V gene: TRBV10-3; J gene: TRBJ1-3; clone size: -; CDR3 DNA: TGTGCCATCAGCCCTCCGGGACAGGGGCCCTACTCTGGAAACACCATATATTTT; CDR3 protein: CAISPPGQGPYSGNTIYF
D gene: -; V gene: TRBV7-9; J gene: TRBJ2-5; clone size: -; CDR3 DNA: TGTGCCAGCAGCTCCGAAGAGACCCAGTACTTC; CDR3 protein: CASSSEETQYF
D gene: -; V gene: TRBV5-6; J gene: TRBJ1-4; clone size: many; CDR3 DNA: TGTGCCAGCAGCGGAACCGGAGTGGAACTGTTTTTT; CDR3 protein: CASSGTGVELFF
D gene: -; V gene: TRBV11-2; J gene: TRBJ1-1; clone size: -; CDR3 DNA: TGTGCCAGCAGCTTAGAAAGGACAGCTACTGAAGCTTTCTTT; CDR3 protein: CASSLERTATEAFF
D gene: -; V gene: TRBV3-1/TRBV3-2; J gene: TRBJ2-1; clone size: -; CDR3 DNA: TGTGCCAGCAGCCAAGTCCTCGGGGTCGATGAGCAGTTCTTC; CDR3 protein: CASSQVLGVDEQFF
D gene: TRBD1; V gene: TRBV6-2/TRBV6-3; J gene: TRBJ1-1; clone size: -; CDR3 DNA: TGTGCCAGCAGTTGGGACAGGGCAGACACTGAAGCTTTCTTT; CDR3 protein: CASSWDRADTEAFF
D gene: -; V gene: TRBV11-2; J gene: TRBJ2-7; clone size: -; CDR3 DNA: TGTGCCAGCAGCTTAGGACAGTTCTACGAGCAGTACTTC; CDR3 protein: CASSLGQFYEQYF
D gene: -; V gene: TRBV6-1; J gene: TRBJ2-7; clone size: -; CDR3 DNA: TGTGCCAGCAGTGAAGCCAGCGGCCACGAGCAGTACTTC; CDR3 protein: CASSEASGHEQYF
D gene: -; V gene: TRBV2; J gene: TRBJ1-5; clone size: -; CDR3 DNA: TGTGCCAGCAGAAGGAGCTTAAGGAGCAATCAGCCCCAGCATTTT; CDR3 protein: CASRRSLRSNQPQHF
D gene: TRBD2; V gene: TRBV27; J gene: TRBJ2-1; clone size: -; CDR3 DNA: TGTGCCAGCAATCAGCGGGGGGCGCAAAATGAGCAGTTCTTC; CDR3 protein: CASNQRGAQNEQFF
D gene: -; V gene: TRBV24-1; J gene: TRBJ1-2; clone size: -; CDR3 DNA: TGTGCCACCAGTGATTTGTTACAGGGCAACTATGGCTACACCTTC; CDR3 protein: CATSDLLQGNYGYTF
D gene: -; V gene: TRBV7-2; J gene: TRBJ2-5; clone size: -; CDR3 DNA: TGTGCCAGCAGCCCCGACTCTCAAGAGACCCAGTACTTC; CDR3 protein: CASSPDSQETQYF
D gene: TRBD2; V gene: TRBV6-5; J gene: TRBJ2-7; clone size: -; CDR3 DNA: TGTGCCAGCAAACCGATCCGGACTAGTGTCGAGCAGTACTTC; CDR3 protein: CASKPIRTSVEQYF
D gene: TRBD1; V gene: TRBV4-1; J gene: TRBJ1-1; clone size: few; CDR3 DNA: TGCGCCAGCAGACCTAAAGACAGGGTCACTGAAGCTTTCTTT; CDR3 protein: CASRPKDRVTEAFF
D gene: -; V gene: TRBV6-5; J gene: TRBJ1-1; clone size: -; CDR3 DNA: TGTGCCAGCAGTTACTCGATCTCCCCGTTAGCGTCTGAAGCTTTCTTT; CDR3 protein: CASSYSISPLASEAFF